The 19 T cell receptor beta chains listed next were all sequenced from one sample in a study of shared clonotypes between healthy human individuals. TCRdb's table, derived via immunoSEQ multiplex PCR, lists solely in-frame clones and lacks some. In the table there are over 800,000 clones, around 93% of which are singletons. Cells designated naive CD8 were CD45RO-negative and were positively selected for CCR7, with terminally differentiated effector memory CD45RA+ cells excluded. Sequenced material: naive CD8+ T cells sorted from blood. Source of these receptors: a man in his thirties or forties in good health.

This chain links TRBV29-1 with TRBJ1-1; 7 positions agree with TRBD1. Losses at the gene ends were 2 bases for V and 5 bases for J; bases not matched to a gene: 8. Germline CDR1 is SQVTM and CDR2 is ANQGSEA. The CDR3 sequence is 14 residues long. The DNA for the CDR3 is TGCAGCGTTGAATTGGTCGGCAGGGGGACTGAAGCTTTCTTT. Its protein is CSVELVGRGTEAFF.

The chain has TRBV14 and TRBJ2-2, with 10 bases identical to TRBD2. Germline CDR1 reads SGHDN; CDR2 reads FVKESK. This CDR3 is built from 18 residues. V was pared by 1 base and J by 2 bases, with 7 bases of the junction left unmatched. This CDR3 is CASSQGLAGVINTGELFF. CDR3 DNA: TGTGCCAGCAGCCAAGGGCTAGCGGGAGTCATTAACACCGGGGAGCTGTTTTTT.

The chain has TRBV19 and TRBJ1-1; D gene unclear. There are 14 residues in the CDR3. CDR1 and CDR2 (germline): LNHDA, SQIVND (reference sequence). Deletions cut 2 bases from V and 4 bases from J, with 11 bases between. The DNA of the CDR3 is TGTGCCAGTAGTATATTGGGCATCAGCACTGAAGCTTTCTTT. Translated, it gives CASSILGISTEAFF.

The chain uses TRBV5-5 and TRBJ2-1, with 7 bases lining up with TRBD2. Germline CDR1 is SGHKS and CDR2 is YYEKEE (reference sequence). J gave up 2 bases and V 6 bases, and 5 bases lay outside the gene matches. This CDR3 spans 14 amino acids. The CDR3 nucleotides read TGTGCCAGCACGGCGGGAGCCCCCTACAATGAGCAGTTCTTC. It specifies CASTAGAPYNEQFF.

V is TRBV13 and J is TRBJ2-7, with D maybe TRBD1 (5 bases). The germline V gene has CDR1 PRHDT and CDR2 FYEKMQ (reference sequence). The V end was cut by 5 bases, the J end by 2 bases, with 10 bases between. The CDR3 extends over 13 amino acids. The CDR3 here is CASSIRVTYEQYF. The CDR3 bases are TGTGCCAGCAGCATCAGGGTTACCTACGAGCAGTACTTC.

V usage is TRBV14 and J usage is TRBJ1-2; D is unresolved. The V gene's germline CDR1 is SGHDN and CDR2 FVKESK. The V gene lost 1 base and the J gene lost 4 bases, with 7 bases spanning the gap. There are 13 residues in the CDR3. The CDR3 DNA follows: TGTGCCAGCAGCCAAGGGCACAGCTATGGCTACACCTTC. Translating gives CASSQGHSYGYTF. Based on the CDR3 plus reference TRBV14 and TRBJ1-2, the full variable domain is EAGVTQFPSHSVIEKGQTVTLRCDPISGHDNLYWYRRVMGKEIKFLLHFVKESKQDESGMPNNRFLAERTGGTYSTLKVQPAELEDSGVYFCASSQGHSYGYTFGSGTRLTVV.

This sequence joins TRBV5-1 and TRBJ2-5; 9 bases are a match to TRBD1. Germline loops: CDR1 SGHRS, CDR2 YFSETQ. The CDR3 consists of 16 residues. V lost 2 bases and J lost 4; bases outside the gene matches: 9. The CDR3 here is CASSFRPGQGLETQYF. In DNA form, the CDR3 reads TGCGCCAGCAGCTTTCGTCCGGGACAGGGCTTAGAGACCCAGTACTTC. Together with reference TRBV5-1 and TRBJ2-5, the CDR3 gives the full variable domain: KAGVTQTPRYLIKTRGQQVTLSCSPISGHRSVSWYQQTPGQGLQFLFEYFSETQRNKGNFPGRFSGRQFSNSRSEMNVSTLELGDSALYLCASSFRPGQGLETQYFGPGTRLLVL.

Concerning this clone itself: Other DNA sequences in the sample encode the same CDR3. The V gene is TRBV19, the J gene TRBJ2-7, with 8 bases matching TRBD1. The length of the CDR3 is 14 residues. The J segment lost 0 bases and the V segment lost 5 bases, leaving 3 bases of the junction unmatched. Germline V lookup: CDR1 LNHDA, CDR2 SQIVND (reference sequence). The CDR3 DNA reads TGTGCCAGTAGTCGGACAGGGAGCTCCTACGAGCAGTACTTC. This gives the protein CASSRTGSSYEQYF.

V and J are TRBV9 and TRBJ2-3, with TRBD2 identical over 7 bases. With V trimmed by 0 bases and J by 0 bases, 7 bases remained unmatched. The germline V gene encodes CDR1 SGDLS and CDR2 YYNGEE. This CDR3 region has 17 residues. In nucleotides, the CDR3 is TGTGCCAGCAGCGTAGAGGCCAGCGGGACTAGCACAGATACGCAGTATTTT. Its translation: CASSVEASGTSTDTQYF.

The chain uses TRBV2 and TRBJ2-7; 7 positions match TRBD1. This CDR3 comprises 13 residues. The V gene end was trimmed by 10 bases and the J gene end by 2 bases; junction bases not matched to a gene: 8. CDR1 is SNHLY and CDR2 is FYNNEI in the germline V gene. The CDR3, as DNA: TGTGCCACCAGGCCCAGGGGGACCTACGAGCAGTACTTC. Translating it yields CATRPRGTYEQYF.

The V gene is TRBV2, the J gene TRBJ2-7; 9 bases agree with TRBD2. The CDR3 runs 14 residues. The germline CDR1 and CDR2 sequences are SNHLY and FYNNEI. V lost 4 bases to trimming and J lost 2 bases; unmatched junction nucleotides: 3. CDR3 bases: TGTGCCAGCAGTGCTAGCGGGACAGCCTACGAGCAGTACTTC. It codes for CASSASGTAYEQYF.

The gene calls are TRBV6-6 and TRBJ2-1, with TRBD2 matching 11 bases. CDR3 length equals 15 residues. V lost 6 bases and J lost 7; bases outside the gene matches: 8. Germline CDR1 and CDR2: MNHNY and SVGAGI (reference sequence). The CDR3: CASSPTSGRGNEQFF. CDR3 coding DNA: TGTGCCAGCAGCCCTACTAGCGGGAGAGGGAATGAGCAGTTCTTC.

V and J are TRBV10-3 and TRBJ2-7; D not certain. Looked up from germline, CDR1 is ENHRY and CDR2 is SYGVKD. The CDR3 length is 12 residues. Trimming left V 3 bases short and J 3 bases short, with 6 bases between. In DNA, the CDR3 is TGTGCCATCAGTGACGGAAACTACGAGCAGTACTTC. Amino acids: CAISDGNYEQYF.

The V gene is TRBV9, the J gene TRBJ2-7; TRBD1 agrees at 7 bases. The length of the CDR3 is 15 residues. The germline gives CDR1 SGDLS, CDR2 YYNGEE. V lost 4 bases, J lost 3 bases, and 10 bases stayed unmatched. This CDR3 is CASSPVRDSNYEQYF. CDR3 coding DNA: TGTGCCAGCAGCCCGGTCCGGGACAGTAACTACGAGCAGTACTTC. Supplemented by reference TRBV9 and TRBJ2-7, the full variable domain reads DSGVTQTPKHLITATGQRVTLRCSPRSGDLSVYWYQQSLDQGLQFLIQYYNGEERAKGNILERFSAQQFPDLHSELNLSSLELGDSALYFCASSPVRDSNYEQYFGPGTRLTVT.

J is TRBJ2-3 and V is TRBV29-1, with 10 bases identical to TRBD2. V dropped 4 bases and J dropped 5; count of bases not matched to a gene: 9. Germline V lookup: CDR1 SQVTM, CDR2 ANQGSEA. The CDR3 is 15 residues long. The CDR3 spells CSVVELLAGQDTQYF. CDR3 sequence (DNA): TGCAGCGTTGTCGAGTTACTAGCGGGGCAAGATACGCAGTATTTT.

The chain couples TRBV14 to TRBJ1-1; the match to TRBD1 covers 9 bases. V shed 5 bases and J 4 bases; nucleotides not matched to a gene: 2. Germline V CDR1 and CDR2: SGHDN, FVKESK. The CDR3 runs 13 residues. CDR3 bases: TGTGCCAGCAGCGAGACAGGGGGCACTGAAGCTTTCTTT. Amino acids: CASSETGGTEAFF.

The gene calls are TRBV7-3 and TRBJ2-1; D not resolved. There are 13 residues in the CDR3. Germline lookup yields CDR1 SGHTA and CDR2 FQGTGA. Trimming removed 5 bases from V and 6 bases from J, with 11 bases in between. The CDR3 region has the DNA TGTGCCAGCAGCCCCCCCGGAGTCAATGAGCAGTTCTTC. As protein: CASSPPGVNEQFF.

This clone was recorded only once. V gene TRBV15 combines with J gene TRBJ2-3; 7 bases fit TRBD2. Per the germline V gene, CDR1 is LNHNV and CDR2 is YYDKDF (reference sequence). V gave up 4 bases and J gave up 0 bases; unmatched junction bases: 13. The length of the CDR3 is 18 residues. The CDR3 DNA reads TGTGCCACCAGCAAAACTCCCCGTGGTAGCGGGAGCACAGATACGCAGTATTTT. This encodes CATSKTPRGSGSTDTQYF.

The chain employs TRBV7-9 and TRBJ2-1; 7 bases match TRBD1. The CDR3 is 14 residues long. Germline CDR1 SEHNR, CDR2 FQNEAQ (reference sequence). The V gene end was trimmed by 6 bases and the J gene end by 4 bases; junction bases not matched to a gene: 6. DNA of the CDR3: TGTGCCAGCAGGACGACAGGGCCATACAATGAGCAGTTCTTC. Amino acid sequence: CASRTTGPYNEQFF.